The 8 T cell receptor beta chains given below trace back to one sample, sequenced in a study of Graves' ophthalmopathy and Graves' hyperthyroidism. Amplified TCR beta CDR3 regions were obtained using RNA transcripts as template. Second-round multiplex PCR followed a first-round RT-PCR using HTBI primers. TCRdb used MiXCR to reprocess the multiplex PCR reads, holding one entry per CDR3 protein. The repertoire holds 200,000 to 300,000 distinct CDR3 sequences, around 42% seen once, with about 45% in the top ten. Specimen: peripheral blood. These TCRs come from an adult man with Graves' ophthalmopathy.

The gene calls are TRBV12-3 or TRBV12-4 and TRBJ1-6; D unclear. Trimming took off 2 bases at V and 7 bases at J, with 6 bases between the two ends. The CDR3 is made up of 13 amino acids. CDR3 sequence reads: CASSLRINSPLHF. The DNA of the CDR3 is TGTGCCAGCAGTTTAAGGATAAATTCACCCCTCCACTTT.

The rearrangement links TRBV6-5 to TRBJ1-2; no definite D call. Germline CDR1 reads MNHEY; CDR2 reads SVGAGI. V dropped 0 bases and J dropped 2 bases, with 7 bases sitting between them. The CDR3 loop spans 14 amino acids. For the CDR3, the DNA is TGTGCCAGCAGTTACTCGATACAGAACTATGGCTACACCTTC. Protein: CASSYSIQNYGYTF.

The V gene is TRBV6-6, the J gene TRBJ2-2; D is undetermined. Germline V gene data show CDR1 as MNHNY and CDR2 as SVGAGI (reference sequence). The V end lost 2 bases, the J end lost 7 bases, and 5 bases lay between the germline ends. The CDR3 length is 12 residues. The DNA of the CDR3 is TGTGCCAGCAGTTACCGAGGCGGGGAGCTGTTTTTT. Residues: CASSYRGGELFF.

The table lists this clonotype with a few counts. This chain joins TRBV15 and TRBJ2-7, with D possibly being TRBD2 (5 bases). Trimming took 0 bases from V and 0 from J, leaving 12 bases between them. This CDR3 region has 16 residues. The germline CDR1 and CDR2 sequences are LNHNV and YYDKDF (reference sequence). CDR3 loop: CATSRDKRLNSYEQYF. The DNA of the CDR3 is TGTGCCACCAGCAGAGATAAGCGGTTGAACTCCTACGAGCAGTACTTC. The full variable domain, with the rest looked up from reference TRBV15 and TRBJ2-7, is DAMVIQNPRYQVTQFGKPVTLSCSQTLNHNVMYWYQQKSSQAPKLLFHYYDKDFNNEADTPDNFQSRRPNTSFCFLDIRSPGLGDTAMYLCATSRDKRLNSYEQYFGPGTRLTVT.

The rearrangement links TRBV7-3 to TRBJ2-6; D assignment may be TRBD1 or TRBD2 (7 bases each). V gave up 6 bases and J gave up 2 bases, with 14 bases separating them. This CDR3 region has 16 residues. CDR1 is SGHTA, CDR2 FQGTGA, per germline. CDR3 DNA: TGTGCCAGCAGTTCAGGGGGGGAAACTGGGGCCAACGTCCTGACTTTC. As protein: CASSSGGETGANVLTF.

The chain employs TRBV6-2 or TRBV6-3 and TRBJ2-7; D tentatively reads TRBD1 or TRBD2 (5 bases each). Per the germline V gene, CDR1 is MNHEY and CDR2 is SVGEGT. V lost 2 bases to trimming and J lost 6 bases, with 11 bases between them. This CDR3 is 13 amino acids long. CDR3 amino acids: CASSYSPGAEQYF. In DNA form, the CDR3 reads TGTGCCAGCAGTTACAGCCCCGGGGCCGAGCAGTACTTC.

Many counts were recorded for this clonotype. J is TRBJ1-1 and V is TRBV29-1, with D possibly matching TRBD1 (5 bases). V lost 3 bases and J lost 4, with 18 bases in between. Germline CDR1 reads SQVTM; CDR2 reads ANQGSEA. The CDR3 loop spans 15 amino acids. The CDR3: CSVEKGIGWSTEAFF. CDR3 sequence (DNA): TGCAGCGTTGAGAAGGGGATCGGTTGGAGCACTGAAGCTTTCTTT.

This chain links TRBV7-9 with TRBJ1-5, with 7 positions matching TRBD1. Germline-derived CDR1 and CDR2 are SEHNR and FQNEAQ (reference sequence). This CDR3 contains 16 residues. Trimming at V came to 5 bases and at J to 2 bases, leaving 9 bases not matched to a gene. DNA of the CDR3: TGTGCCAGCAGCCCACCGGGACAGTCTCGCAATCAGCCCCAGCATTTT. Amino acid sequence: CASSPPGQSRNQPQHF.